Below are 23 T cell receptor beta chains sequenced from a single sample in a study of T-cell reconstitution after alpha-beta-depleted transplantation in children. Preparation of the TCRbeta library used unique molecular identifiers. TCRdb fed the PCR reads into MiXCR, producing one record per CDR3 protein. The sample has 150,000 to 250,000 distinct CDR3 sequences, approximately 6% seen once; the top ten hold 4.5% to 5.5%. The sample was PBMCs, taken before TCRalphabeta/CD19-depleted stem cell transplant. The receptors stem from a girl in the first two years of life with combined immunodeficiency, due to receive a stem cell transplant.

There are many counts of this clonotype. V is TRBV11-2 and J is TRBJ2-3; D is ambiguous. The germline gives CDR1 SGHAT, CDR2 FQNNGV. This CDR3 spans 12 amino acids. V was shortened by 4 bases and J by 6 bases, with 8 bases between the two germline ends. For the CDR3, the DNA is TGTGCCAGCAGCTGGAAGGGCGATACGCAGTATTTT. This gives the protein CASSWKGDTQYF.

This clonotype has only a few counts. V is TRBV12-3 or TRBV12-4 and J is TRBJ2-7; D might be TRBD2 (5 bases). The CDR3 length is 14 residues. Trimming cost V 1 base and J 6 bases, with 13 bases left between them. This CDR3 reads CASSLGPRAGEQYF. In DNA, the CDR3 is TGTGCCAGCAGTTTAGGTCCGAGGGCCGGCGAGCAGTACTTC.

This clonotype was seen ten or more times. The chain carries TRBV7-9 and TRBJ2-1, with TRBD2 matching 9 bases. Germline CDR1 is SEHNR and CDR2 is FQNEAQ (reference sequence). This CDR3 contains 15 residues. V gave up 0 bases and J gave up 3 bases; unmatched junction bases: 0. Written as DNA, the CDR3 is TGTGCCAGCAGCTTAGCGCGGGAGGGCTACAATGAGCAGTTCTTC. Translation gives CASSLAREGYNEQFF.

In this sample, this clonotype turned up many times. The CDR3 loop is CASSQDTVTEAFF. CDR3 nucleotides: TGCGCCAGCAGCCAAGATACGGTTACTGAAGCTTTCTTT. The rearrangement links TRBV4-1 to TRBJ1-1, with D uncertain. With 0 bases removed from V and 5 bases from J, the gap between germline ends came to 7 bases. Looked up from germline, CDR1 is MGHRA and CDR2 is YSYEKL. This CDR3 has 13 residues.

There are a few counts of this clonotype. This chain joins TRBV12-3 or TRBV12-4 and TRBJ2-5; TRBD1 is a possible D gene (6 bases). There are 13 residues in the CDR3. The V gene lost 7 bases and the J gene lost 2 bases, with 11 bases spanning the gap. The CDR3 loop reads CASKQGRQETQYF. The CDR3 region has the DNA TGTGCCAGCAAACAGGGAAGGCAAGAGACCCAGTACTTC.

The chain employs TRBV12-5 and TRBJ1-5, with D perhaps matching TRBD1 (6 bases). Germline V gene data show CDR1 as LGHNT and CDR2 as FRNRAP. The V gene lost 0 bases and the J gene lost 2 bases, with 17 bases spanning the gap. There are 18 residues in the CDR3. The CDR3 spells CASGLVLENRDGNQPQHF. The CDR3 DNA follows: TGTGCTAGTGGTTTGGTACTCGAGAACAGGGATGGCAATCAGCCCCAGCATTTT. Filled out from reference TRBV12-5 and TRBJ1-5, the complete variable domain reads DARVTQTPRHKVTEMGQEVTMRCQPILGHNTVFWYRQTMMQGLELLAYFRNRAPLDDSGMPKDRFSAEMPDATLATLKIQPSEPRDSAVYFCASGLVLENRDGNQPQHFGDGTRLSIL.

At least ten counts were recorded for this clonotype. Here the CDR3 reads CASGWEYTF. The CDR3 coding sequence is TGTGCCAGTGGATGGGAATACACCTTC. This chain connects TRBV28 to TRBJ1-2; D gene unclear. There are 9 residues in the CDR3. Germline V gene lookup returns CDR1 MDHEN and CDR2 SYDVKM. Trimming cost V 9 bases and J 11 bases, with 10 bases left between them.

In its sample, this clonotype was seen many times. This chain connects TRBV6-2 or TRBV6-3 to TRBJ1-5; no clear D. The V end was cut by 6 bases, the J end by 6 bases, with 24 bases between. Germline CDR1 and CDR2: MNHEY and SVGEGT. There are 17 residues in the CDR3. The CDR3 DNA follows: TGTGCCAGCAGATTACGTCGTCGGGCTAAAGCAATTCAGCCCCAGCATTTT. Residues: CASRLRRRAKAIQPQHF.

This clonotype has at least ten counts. The V and J genes are TRBV20-1 and TRBJ2-1, with 7 nucleotides matching TRBD2. The germline V gene has CDR1 DFQATT and CDR2 SNEGSKA (reference sequence). The V segment lost 4 bases and the J segment 4 bases; nucleotides outside the gene matches: 7. The CDR3 totals 14 residues. The CDR3 DNA reads TGCAGTGCTACTGGGAGCGGGGTTTACAATGAGCAGTTCTTC. The encoded protein is CSATGSGVYNEQFF.

This clonotype has just a few counts. The rearrangement links TRBV7-6 to TRBJ2-1; no definite D call. The CDR3 has 15 amino acids. Trimming shortened V by 2 bases and J by 4 bases, and 12 bases separated the two germline ends. The germline gives CDR1 SGHVS, CDR2 FNYEAQ. CDR3 coding DNA: TGTGCCAGCAGCTTAAGTAGCAGCCAGTACAATGAGCAGTTCTTC. Its translation is CASSLSSSQYNEQFF.

To note about this clonotype: The junction departs from the called germline gene at one end, perhaps through a read error. The chain couples TRBV6-2 or TRBV6-3 to TRBJ2-1; no firm D call. Germline CDR1 and CDR2: MNHEY and SVGEGT. The CDR3 runs to 17 residues. CDR3: CASSHSPFGSIYNEQFF. The CDR3 DNA reads TGTGCCAGCAGTCACTCCCCCTTTGGATCTATCTACAATGAGCAGTTCTTC.

Many counts were recorded for this clonotype. The rearrangement links TRBV4-3 to TRBJ2-5; D may match TRBD1 or TRBD2 (5 bases each). The CDR3 loop spans 17 amino acids. Germline CDR1 is LGHNA and CDR2 is YSLEER. V shed 0 bases and J shed 5 bases, with 19 bases lying between them. CDR3 sequence: CASSQELSPGGSETQYF. The CDR3 DNA reads TGCGCCAGCAGCCAAGAGCTCTCACCTGGGGGAAGCGAGACCCAGTACTTC.

This clonotype was seen ten or more times. The CDR3 here is CASSLMGQGFEQYF. In nucleotides, the CDR3 is TGTGCCAGCAGCTTAATGGGACAGGGCTTCGAGCAGTACTTC. V usage is TRBV7-2 and J usage is TRBJ2-7; 9 nucleotides agree with TRBD1. The length of the CDR3 is 14 residues. From germline, CDR1 is SGHTA and CDR2 FQGNSA. Unmatched junction bases numbered 5, after V lost 2 bases and J lost 6 bases.

The gene calls are TRBV6-5 and TRBJ2-5; 10 nucleotides agree with TRBD2. Looked up from germline, CDR1 is MNHEY and CDR2 is SVGAGI. The V and J ends lost 2 bases and 4 bases, in that order; junction bases with no gene match: 13. The CDR3 totals 18 residues. Here the CDR3 DNA reads TGTGCCAGCAGTTACGGGGCTAGCGGGAGAGGGGGGCGAGAGACCCAGTACTTC. Protein: CASSYGASGRGGRETQYF.

Ten or more counts support this clonotype. The CDR3 here is CSARAGNPYEQYF. The CDR3 DNA is TGCAGTGCTAGAGCCGGAAACCCCTACGAGCAGTACTTC. This chain uses TRBV20-1 with TRBJ2-7; D gene uncertain. Per germline, CDR1 DFQATT and CDR2 SNEGSKA (reference sequence). The V gene lost 1 base and the J gene lost 2 bases, with 9 bases spanning the gap. CDR3 length equals 13 residues.

This clonotype was counted at least ten times. The gene calls are TRBV14 and TRBJ2-1, with 8 bases identical to TRBD2. This CDR3 is built from 17 residues. Germline CDR1 and CDR2: SGHDN and FVKESK. Trimming removed 2 bases from V and 4 bases from J; junction bases left unmatched: 10. The CDR3 spells CASSQSVLAALYNEQFF. CDR3 DNA sequence: TGTGCCAGCAGCCAATCGGTACTAGCGGCCCTATACAATGAGCAGTTCTTC.

In its sample, this clonotype was seen many times. The rearrangement links TRBV18 to TRBJ2-3; 7 bases are a match to TRBD1. J gave up 2 bases and V 4 bases, and 9 bases lay outside the gene matches. This CDR3 has 16 amino acids. Germline V gives CDR1 KGHSH, CDR2 LQKENI. The CDR3 region is CASSLHRGTSTDTQYF. The CDR3 nucleotides read TGTGCCAGCTCACTGCACAGGGGAACATCCACAGATACGCAGTATTTT.

This clonotype was recorded at least ten times. V is TRBV6-5 and J is TRBJ2-7, with TRBD2 identical over 7 bases. CDR3 size: 15 residues. The germline gives CDR1 MNHEY, CDR2 SVGAGI. V was pared by 2 bases and J by 3 bases, with 7 bases of the junction left unmatched. CDR3 bases: TGTGCCAGCAGTTACACGTGGGGGGGTGGCTACGAGCAGTACTTC. This gives the protein CASSYTWGGGYEQYF.

This clonotype was found many times. The V call is TRBV3-1, the J call TRBJ2-5; D call uncertain. The length of the CDR3 is 11 residues. Trimming pared 8 bases from V and 4 bases from J, leaving 8 bases between. Germline V gene data show CDR1 as LGHDT and CDR2 as YNNKEL (reference sequence). CDR3 DNA sequence: TGTGCCAGCGGTGGTGGAGAGACCCAGTACTTC. Its protein product is CASGGGETQYF.

This clonotype was recorded many times. The chain is built from TRBV5-1 and TRBJ2-7, with a weak D call TRBD2 (6 bases). Germline CDR1 SGHRS, CDR2 YFSETQ. V shed 0 bases and J shed 2 bases, with 12 bases lying between them. The CDR3 is 15 residues long. This CDR3 reads CASSLESSATYEQYF. The CDR3 DNA follows: TGCGCCAGCAGCTTGGAGTCTAGCGCTACCTACGAGCAGTACTTC.

This clonotype was counted ten times or more. This sequence joins TRBV7-2 and TRBJ1-1; D unresolved. The CDR3 runs to 11 residues. Germline lookup yields CDR1 SGHTA and CDR2 FQGNSA. The V end lost 3 bases, the J end lost 8 bases, and 7 bases lay between the germline ends. CDR3 amino acids: CASSFSREAFF. Here the CDR3 DNA reads TGTGCCAGCAGCTTTTCACGAGAAGCTTTCTTT.

This clonotype was counted many times. V is TRBV13 and J is TRBJ2-7, with D unclear. V was cut by 5 bases and J by 6 bases, with 11 bases left in between. This CDR3 spans 12 amino acids. Germline CDR1 and CDR2: PRHDT and FYEKMQ (reference sequence). In DNA form, the CDR3 reads TGTGCCAGCAGCCTGGGAAGAGGCGAGCAGTACTTC. Its translation is CASSLGRGEQYF.

At least ten counts were recorded for this clonotype. The chain joins TRBV20-1 to TRBJ1-4, with 7 bases fitting TRBD1. The germline gives CDR1 DFQATT, CDR2 SNEGSKA (reference sequence). V lost 1 base, J lost 5 bases, and 10 bases stayed unmatched. CDR3 length: 16 residues. The DNA for the CDR3 is TGCAGTGCTAGAGGGAGAACAGGGGTGTCGAATGAAAAACTGTTTTTT. It encodes CSARGRTGVSNEKLFF.